This T cell receptor (beta chain) is from a study of blood T cell repertoires in COVID-19. Study-level background: Donors in the United States, Italy and Spain gave samples during acute or convalescent COVID-19. T cells, B-cell-depleted T cells, or PBMCs supplied cDNA or gDNA.

In the source study's methods: Nucleated cell number was recorded as an estimate derived from reference gene primer amplification. Sequencing was performed with immunoSEQ multiplex PCR; in TCRdb, only in-frame clones are kept and a portion is missing. That table supplies the V and J calls and clone size; D and trimming were determined from the DNA. The sample contains a few hundred thousand clones, more than 70% of which appear only once. The CDR3 covers 14 residues. Trimming removed 6 bases from V and 0 bases from J; junction bases left unmatched: 3. The germline gives CDR1 KGHSH, CDR2 LQKENI. Seattle researchers signed up patients amid active infection and tracked them longitudinally. This clone came up a few times. Other nucleotide sequences in the sample specify the same CDR3.

Sequenced input: peripheral blood. The sequence was collected from a woman aged 45-60 years with COVID-19, enrolled during active disease. J is TRBJ1-1 and V is TRBV18, with 8 bases matching TRBD1. The CDR3 DNA is TGTGCCAGCTCTCGACAGGGGATGAACACTGAAGCTTTCTTT. Translated: CASSRQGMNTEAFF.